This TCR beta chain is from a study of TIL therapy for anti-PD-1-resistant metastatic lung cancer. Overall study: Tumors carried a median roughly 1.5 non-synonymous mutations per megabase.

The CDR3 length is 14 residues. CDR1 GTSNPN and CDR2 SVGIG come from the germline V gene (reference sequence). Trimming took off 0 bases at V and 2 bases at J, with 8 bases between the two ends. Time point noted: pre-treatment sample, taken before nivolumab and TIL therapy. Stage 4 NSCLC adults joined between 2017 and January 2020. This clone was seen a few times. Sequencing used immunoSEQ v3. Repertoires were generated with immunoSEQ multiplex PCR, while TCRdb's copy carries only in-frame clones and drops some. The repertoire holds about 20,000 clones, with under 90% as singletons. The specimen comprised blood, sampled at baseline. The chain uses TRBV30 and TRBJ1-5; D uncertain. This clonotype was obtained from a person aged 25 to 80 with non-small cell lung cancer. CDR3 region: CAWSVLEGNQPQHF. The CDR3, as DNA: TGTGCCTGGAGTGTACTGGAGGGCAATCAGCCCCAGCATTTT.